This record looks at one T cell receptor (beta chain) sequence and its context. The antigen is not known. The entry originates in a study of graft-versus-host responses after intestinal transplantation. Study-level findings and limits: Allograft clonal ratios (graft-versus-host to host-versus-graft) were high in patients who had graft-donor T cell macrochimerism.

Data came from immunoSEQ multiplex PCR; TCRdb stores just in-frame clones and leaves some out. The sample holds nearly 90,000 clones; 75% to 90% are singletons and the top ten take 15% to 20%. From germline, CDR1 is MDHEN and CDR2 SYDVKM. This CDR3 region has 17 residues. With V trimmed by 4 bases and J by 7 bases, 15 bases remained unmatched. The source is a human donor who received an intestinal transplant. The rearrangement links TRBV28 to TRBJ1-4; 7 bases map to TRBD1. The material was unstimulated CD8+ T cells sorted from spleen or lymph node cells, obtained before intestinal transplant. This CDR3 is CASSSPGRQGRGEKLFF. CDR3 nucleotides: TGTGCCAGCAGTTCTCCAGGCCGACAGGGAAGGGGTGAAAAACTGTTTTTT.